Below, 9 T cell receptor beta chains from the same sample are listed, as sequenced in a study of shared clonotypes between healthy human individuals. Profiled with immunoSEQ multiplex PCR; TCRdb holds only in-frame clones, not every one. The repertoire holds a few million clones, approximately 95% seen once, with 0.35% to 0.5% in the top ten. Sequenced sample: naive CD4+ T cells from PBMCs. Subset defined: CD45RA+ positively selected. These receptors came from a man younger than 30 in good health. Some clones in this sample may be carry-over from other donors' samples.

The chain joins TRBV25-1 to TRBJ2-3; D is ambiguous. The CDR3 has 13 amino acids. Germline lookup yields CDR1 MGHDK and CDR2 SYGVNS. V gave up 3 bases and J gave up 3 bases, with 7 bases separating them. The CDR3 spells CASSEDRTDTQYF. CDR3 nucleotides: TGTGCCAGCAGTGAGGACCGAACAGATACGCAGTATTTT.

J is TRBJ2-3 and V is TRBV4-1; 9 bases are a match to TRBD2. Germline V gene data show CDR1 as MGHRA and CDR2 as YSYEKL. Trimming cost V 2 bases and J 5 bases; bases outside gene matches: 5. This CDR3 region has 15 residues. The CDR3 loop reads CASSQRAGGGDTQYF. CDR3 bases: TGCGCCAGCAGCCAACGAGCGGGAGGCGGAGATACGCAGTATTTT.

Remarks on this clone: Other DNA sequences in the sample encode the same CDR3. This chain links TRBV20-1 with TRBJ2-1; the D gene is possibly TRBD2 (6 bases). The length of the CDR3 is 11 residues. CDR1 is DFQATT, CDR2 SNEGSKA, per germline (reference sequence). Trimming stripped 5 bases from V and 9 bases from J, with 11 bases between. The CDR3 nucleotides are TGCAGTGCTGCTAGGCGGGGTGAGCAGTTCTTC. Encoded protein: CSAARRGEQFF.

The chain has TRBV15 and TRBJ1-5; 7 nucleotides agree with TRBD1. The CDR3 contains 19 residues. Trimming removed 1 base from V and 2 bases from J; junction bases left unmatched: 14. CDR1 is LNHNV, CDR2 YYDKDF, per germline (reference sequence). The DNA of the CDR3 is TGTGCCACCAGCAGAGTAGGCCGGCCAGGGGGTAACGGCAATCAGCCCCAGCATTTT. It codes for CATSRVGRPGGNGNQPQHF. The whole variable domain, filled in from reference TRBV15 and TRBJ1-5, reads DAMVIQNPRYQVTQFGKPVTLSCSQTLNHNVMYWYQQKSSQAPKLLFHYYDKDFNNEADTPDNFQSRRPNTSFCFLDIRSPGLGDTAMYLCATSRVGRPGGNGNQPQHFGDGTRLSIL.

V and J are TRBV5-1 and TRBJ1-5, with D unclear. The length of the CDR3 is 13 residues. The V gene lost 5 bases and the J gene lost 2 bases, with 8 bases spanning the gap. The germline V gene encodes CDR1 SGHRS and CDR2 YFSETQ. The CDR3 sequence: CASSIWGNQPQHF. The CDR3 DNA reads TGCGCCAGCAGTATCTGGGGCAATCAGCCCCAGCATTTT.

The chain recombines TRBV7-2 with TRBJ2-1; no clear D. The CDR3 runs to 13 residues. Trimming left V 5 bases short and J 4 bases short, with 9 bases between. From germline, CDR1 is SGHTA and CDR2 FQGNSA. In nucleotides, the CDR3 is TGTGCCAGCAGCCCCCCCCAGTACAATGAGCAGTTCTTC. Amino acids: CASSPPQYNEQFF.

This chain uses TRBV28 with TRBJ1-2; D is uncertain. CDR3 size: 11 residues. Trimming stripped 5 bases from V and 5 bases from J, with 6 bases between. CDR1 and CDR2 (germline): MDHEN, SYDVKM. CDR3 in DNA: TGTGCCAGCAGTCCCCAATATGGCTACACCTTC. It codes for CASSPQYGYTF.

For this clone: Other nucleotide sequences from this sample produce the same CDR3. The V and J genes are TRBV10-3 and TRBJ2-7, with D uncertain. This CDR3 contains 11 residues. V shed 6 bases and J shed 4 bases, with 7 bases lying between them. The V gene's germline CDR1 is ENHRY and CDR2 SYGVKD. CDR3 nucleotide sequence: TGTGCCATCAGCGTCCGATACGAGCAGTACTTC. As protein: CAISVRYEQYF.

The V call is TRBV11-2, the J call TRBJ2-7; tentative D call: TRBD2 (5 bases). This CDR3 is built from 17 residues. Looked up from germline, CDR1 is SGHAT and CDR2 is FQNNGV. V lost 1 base to trimming and J lost 3 bases, with 19 bases between them. CDR3: CASSLALGIRDYYEQYF. The CDR3, as DNA: TGTGCCAGCAGCTTAGCTCTAGGTATTCGGGATTACTACGAGCAGTACTTC.